The rows below give T cell receptor beta chains drawn from one sample of a study of regulatory T cells in long-lasting Graves disease. TCRdb re-called the multiplex PCR reads through MiXCR, storing one row per CDR3 protein. In the table there are over 300,000 distinct CDR3 sequences, about 18% of which are singletons. The sample was peripheral blood mononuclear cells (PBMCs), taken when the disease was refractory, from a patient treated with antithyroid drugs. These receptors all stem from a female donor with Graves disease. Each CDR3 is given with its conserved first and last residue. D genes are given only for firm matches. Size values are once, few and many counts, or a class for expanded clones, and some rows have none.

TRBJ1-6 TRBV28 TRBD1 many TGTGCCAGCAGTTCCCTGACAGGGGTGAATTCACCCCTCCACTTT CASSSLTGVNSPLHF
TRBJ1-2 TRBV4-3 . . TGCGCCAGCAGCCAAGGAACAGGGAATGGCTACACCTTC CASSQGTGNGYTF
TRBJ2-1 TRBV20-1 . few TGCAGTGCTAGGCGGGGAGGAGGTGGAACCTACAATGAGCAGTTCTTC CSARRGGGGTYNEQFF
TRBJ2-2 TRBV14 . many TGTGCCAGCAGTCGGACAGTCAACACCGGGGAGCTGTTTTTT CASSRTVNTGELFF
TRBJ2-7 TRBV6-1 TRBD2 many TGTGCCAGCAGTGTTGGGGTAGCGGGAGCGGGCTACGAGCAGTACTTC CASSVGVAGAGYEQYF
TRBJ2-2 TRBV12-3/TRBV12-4 . many TGTGCCAGCAGTTTAAGCGGACAGCCGGGCGGGGAGCTGTTTTTT CASSLSGQPGGELFF
TRBJ2-2 TRBV12-3/TRBV12-4 . many TGTGCCAGCAGATATCAGGGGGGCACGGCCGGGGAGCTGTTTTTT CASRYQGGTAGELFF
TRBJ2-2 TRBV5-4 . . TGTGCCAGCAGCTTAGGCGGTTCTTGGGGGAGCACCGGGGAGCTGTTTTTT CASSLGGSWGSTGELFF
TRBJ1-1 TRBV30 TRBD1 . TGTGCCTACCACAGGGGGCGTAGCACTGAAGCTTTCTTT CAYHRGRSTEAFF
TRBJ1-4 TRBV18 . . TGTGCCAGCTCACCCAGGGATACTAATGAAAAACTGTTTTTT CASSPRDTNEKLFF
TRBJ1-2 TRBV2 TRBD1 . TGTGCCAGCACGGGACAGGGCAAGGACTATGGCTACACCTTC CASTGQGKDYGYTF
TRBJ1-6 TRBV18 . . TGTGCCAGCTCCCCCTCGGCGAGCTCCTATAATTCACCCCTCCACTTT CASSPSASSYNSPLHF
TRBJ1-2 TRBV28 TRBD1 many TGTGCCAGCAGTTCAGGACAGGGGGGCGGCTACACCTTC CASSSGQGGGYTF
TRBJ1-1 TRBV6-5 TRBD1 . TGTGCCAGCAGGTACTCGACAGGGAGAGGGACTGAAGCTTTCTTT CASRYSTGRGTEAFF
TRBJ1-2 TRBV12-3/TRBV12-4 TRBD1 many TGTGCCAGCAGTTTCCACTCAGGGGGCCCCTATGGCTACACCTTC CASSFHSGGPYGYTF
TRBJ1-1 TRBV6-4 . many TGTGCCAGCAGTGCCACAGGGAGGGGGGCCGTAGTGAACACTGAAGCTTTCTTT CASSATGRGAVVNTEAFF
TRBJ2-7 TRBV7-9 . many TGTGCCAGCAGCGATACGGAAGAGTGGGGCTCCTACGAGCAGTACTTC CASSDTEEWGSYEQYF
TRBJ1-1 TRBV6-2/TRBV6-3 . many TGTGCCAGCAGTGAAACTTTCCGGGAAGCTTTCTTT CASSETFREAFF
TRBJ2-7 TRBV4-1 TRBD1 few TGCGCCAGCAGCCATTCCTCAGGGGGCTCCTACGAGCAGTACTTC CASSHSSGGSYEQYF
TRBJ2-7 TRBV7-9 . . TGTGCCAGCAGCTTGCCCTGGGGCCACGAGCAGTACTTC CASSLPWGHEQYF
TRBJ1-1 TRBV15 . many TGTGCCACCAGCAGAGTCGGCAGAAAGAACACTGAAGCTTTCTTT CATSRVGRKNTEAFF
TRBJ2-7 TRBV29-1 . few TGCAGCGTTGCAGGGAAGGGCGAGCAGTACTTC CSVAGKGEQYF
TRBJ2-2 TRBV9 TRBD2 few TGTGCCAGCAGCGTTACTAGCGGGAGGGACACCGGGGAGCTGTTTTTT CASSVTSGRDTGELFF
TRBJ2-2 TRBV12-3/TRBV12-4 . many TGTGCCAGCAGTTTACGGCTTAACACCGGGGAGCTGTTTTTT CASSLRLNTGELFF
TRBJ2-2 TRBV7-2 . few TGTGCCAGCAGCTTAGGATACGGGGAGCTGTTTTTT CASSLGYGELFF
TRBJ2-7 TRBV18 TRBD1 many TGTGCCAGCTCACCACCGGGACAGGGCTACGAGCAGTACTTC CASSPPGQGYEQYF
TRBJ1-5 TRBV20-1 . . TGCAGTGCCAGAAGGGGGGGGAATAGCAATCAGCCCCAGCATTTT CSARRGGNSNQPQHF
TRBJ2-1 TRBV27 . once TGTGCCAGCGCCAAGAACCAGGTGGGAAATGAGCAGTTCTTC CASAKNQVGNEQFF
TRBJ2-7 TRBV6-1 . . TGTGCCAGCAGCCCTCGTCCCCCGAAGGGAGGATTCGAGCAGTACTTC CASSPRPPKGGFEQYF
TRBJ2-5 TRBV5-5 . . TGTGCCAGCAGCTTGGAAGGACAGCCACGGGAGACCCAGTACTTC CASSLEGQPRETQYF
TRBJ1-1 TRBV7-9 . . TGTGCCAGCAGCCTATGGAGGGATGACACTGAAGCTTTCTTT CASSLWRDDTEAFF
TRBJ2-3 TRBV20-1 . few TGCAGTGTTCTTTCAACCTCTAGCACAGATACGCAGTATTTT CSVLSTSSTDTQYF
TRBJ2-2 TRBV12-3/TRBV12-4 . many TGTGCCAGCAAAGGAGGATGGTCCACCGGGGAGCTGTTTTTT CASKGGWSTGELFF
TRBJ1-2 TRBV28 TRBD1 many TGTGCCAGCAGTCTCAACCACCAGGGACAGAACCTCTATGGCTACACCTTC CASSLNHQGQNLYGYTF
TRBJ2-7 TRBV6-1 . . TGTGCCAGCAGTGTTCCCCCGGTCTACGAGCAGTACTTC CASSVPPVYEQYF
TRBJ2-7 TRBV7-8 TRBD2 . TGTGCCAGCAGCTTGGATGGCGGGAGGTTCGGCGAGCAGTACTTC CASSLDGGRFGEQYF
TRBJ1-6 TRBV7-8 . many TGTGCCAGCAGCTTAGCGGAGCAGGGATACTCCTATAATTCACCCCTCCACTTT CASSLAEQGYSYNSPLHF
TRBJ2-2 TRBV24-1 . many TGTGCCACCAGTGATTTGGGGCAGGCGAACACCGGGGAGCTGTTTTTT CATSDLGQANTGELFF
TRBJ1-4 TRBV19 . many TGTGCCAGTAGCCGTGGGTCATTCGACCATAATGAAAAACTGTTTTTT CASSRGSFDHNEKLFF
TRBJ1-2 TRBV6-1 . . TGTGCCAGCAGACAACAGGGCTTGAACTATGGCTACACCTTC CASRQQGLNYGYTF
TRBJ2-3 TRBV27 . few TGTGCCAGCAGTTTAACCCCCGTGGCCGGGTCGCTTCATACGCAGTATTTT CASSLTPVAGSLHTQYF
TRBJ2-5 TRBV27 . many TGTGCCAGCAGTTCGACCCCGTCAGGGGAGACCCAGTACTTC CASSSTPSGETQYF
TRBJ2-5 TRBV5-1 TRBD2 . TGCGCCAGCAGCGTCTTCGGACTAGCAGAGACCCAGTACTTC CASSVFGLAETQYF
TRBJ2-5 TRBV11-2 . many TGTGCCAGCAGCCTAGGGGGGCTATGGGCCCAGTACTTC CASSLGGLWAQYF
TRBJ2-1 TRBV5-1 . many TGTGCCAGCAGTTTAGGCGGAAGTTCCTACAATGAGCAGTTCTTC CASSLGGSSYNEQFF
TRBJ1-5 TRBV20-1 . . TGCAGTGCCGTGGTCGGTTCTAGCAATCAGCCCCAGCATTTT CSAVVGSSNQPQHF